One sample yielded the 22 T cell receptor beta chains listed below, sequenced in a study of shared clonotypes between healthy human individuals. Sequenced by immunoSEQ multiplex PCR; TCRdb stores in-frame clones only, minus some. The sample yields approximately 2.5 million clones, 90% to 95% seen once. Sequencing input: naive CD4+ T cells sorted from blood. The subset is: CD45RA+ positively selected. The source is a man aged 18 to 29 in good health.

This clone was seen a single time. This chain joins TRBV18 and TRBJ1-2, with D possibly TRBD1 on 6 matching bases. CDR1 KGHSH and CDR2 LQKENI come from the germline V gene. Trimming took 2 bases from V and 5 from J, leaving 15 bases between them. The CDR3 is made up of 15 amino acids. The CDR3: CASSPETGFGYGYTF. CDR3 nucleotide sequence: TGTGCCAGCTCACCAGAAACAGGGTTTGGGTATGGCTACACCTTC.

The chain employs TRBV4-1 and TRBJ2-5, with TRBD2 identical over 12 bases. The germline V gene has CDR1 MGHRA and CDR2 YSYEKL. Trimming took 4 bases from V and 7 from J; bases not matched to a gene: 7. The length of the CDR3 is 15 residues. Here the CDR3 reads CASSPGLAGLWTQYF. The CDR3 region has the DNA TGCGCCAGCAGCCCAGGACTAGCGGGACTGTGGACCCAGTACTTC.

This clone was seen just once. V and J are TRBV7-8 and TRBJ1-4, with TRBD1 matching 10 bases. Trimming removed 1 base from V and 12 bases from J; junction bases left unmatched: 5. CDR3 length equals 14 residues. Germline-derived CDR1 and CDR2 are SGHVS and FQNEAQ. CDR3 in amino acids: CASSLVDRGEELFF. CDR3 nucleotides: TGTGCCAGCAGCTTAGTGGACAGGGGGGAGGAACTGTTTTTT.

The chain combines TRBV29-1 with TRBJ1-2; 10 bases are a match to TRBD1. CDR1 is SQVTM and CDR2 is ANQGSEA in the germline V gene. After removal of 0 bases from V and 1 base from J, the junction contained 5 bases not matched to a gene. This CDR3 region has 16 residues. CDR3 loop: CSVEDRGQGNNYGYTF. The CDR3 coding sequence is TGCAGCGTTGAAGATCGGGGACAGGGGAATAACTATGGCTACACCTTC.

Comments on this clone: The sample holds other DNA sequences that translate to the same CDR3. The rearrangement joins TRBV7-3 to TRBJ2-2, with D tentatively TRBD1 (6 bases). The CDR3 is 13 amino acids. V lost 4 bases and J 6 bases, leaving 9 bases between the germline ends. The V gene's germline CDR1 is SGHTA and CDR2 FQGTGA. CDR3 region: CASSSQGAGELFF. The CDR3 DNA follows: TGTGCCAGCAGCTCACAGGGAGCCGGGGAGCTGTTTTTT.

This clone was counted a single time. The chain carries TRBV6-4 and TRBJ2-2; D may correspond to TRBD1 or TRBD2 (5 bases each). The germline V and J ends were trimmed by 6 bases and 4 bases, with 9 bases remaining between them. The CDR3 contains 13 residues. Germline V gene lookup returns CDR1 MRHNA and CDR2 SNTAGT. The CDR3 is CASSVGGTGELFF. The CDR3 nucleotides read TGTGCCAGCAGCGTTGGGGGCACCGGGGAGCTGTTTTTT.

In nucleotides, the CDR3 is TGTGCCAGCTCACCATATCGGGCCGGGGGTGAAAAACTGTTTTTT. This encodes CASSPYRAGGEKLFF. This chain uses TRBV18 with TRBJ1-4; a weak D match, TRBD1 (5 bases). V lost 2 bases and J 7 bases, leaving 14 bases between the germline ends. CDR1 is KGHSH and CDR2 is LQKENI in the germline V gene. CDR3 size: 15 residues. Combining the CDR3 with reference TRBV18 and TRBJ1-4 gives the whole variable domain NAGVMQNPRHLVRRRGQEARLRCSPMKGHSHVYWYRQLPEEGLKFMVYLQKENIIDESGMPKERFSAEFPKEGPSILRIQQVVRGDSAAYFCASSPYRAGGEKLFFGSGTQLSVL.

This clone was found a few times. This chain uses TRBV18 with TRBJ1-1; D is undetermined. CDR1 and CDR2 (germline): KGHSH, LQKENI. Trimming removed 6 bases from V and 2 bases from J, with 13 bases in between. This CDR3 comprises 14 residues. CDR3 protein: CASSSLAVNTEAFF. CDR3 sequence (DNA): TGTGCCAGCTCCTCCTTAGCAGTTAACACTGAAGCTTTCTTT.

As to this clone: Compared with germline, one end of the junction differs, possibly owing to a read error. The rearrangement uses TRBV10-2 and TRBJ2-2, with TRBD1 matching 8 bases. Germline CDR1 reads WSHSY; CDR2 reads SAAADI. This CDR3 contains 15 residues. The CDR3 protein is CASLQTGAKTGELFF. In DNA form, the CDR3 reads TGCGCCAGTCTCCAGACAGGGGCGAAGACCGGGGAGCTGTTTTTT.

This clone has only one observation. This rearrangement joins TRBV19 to TRBJ1-4; tentative D call: TRBD1 (5 bases). This CDR3 has 13 residues. The germline V gene encodes CDR1 LNHDA and CDR2 SQIVND (reference sequence). Deletions cut 7 bases from V and 8 bases from J, with 14 bases between. In nucleotides, the CDR3 is TGTGCCAGTACGACAGCCGGACGGGAAAAACTGTTTTTT. Translating gives CASTTAGREKLFF.

The V and J genes are TRBV7-3 and TRBJ1-6; the match to TRBD1 covers 7 bases. V gave up 5 bases and J gave up 9 bases; unmatched junction bases: 7. The germline gives CDR1 SGHTA, CDR2 FQGTGA. This CDR3 is built from 14 residues. The CDR3 protein is CASSAGQQSSPLHF. The CDR3, as DNA: TGTGCCAGCAGCGCGGGACAGCAAAGTTCACCCCTCCACTTT.

The rearrangement links TRBV7-2 to TRBJ2-1, with D maybe TRBD2 (6 bases). The germline gives CDR1 SGHTA, CDR2 FQGNSA. The CDR3 has 11 amino acids. V was clipped by 4 bases and J by 12 bases, with 10 bases between them. CDR3 DNA: TGTGCCAGCAGCTCCGGGACTTTGCAGTTCTTC. Protein sequence: CASSSGTLQFF. Full variable domain (remainder filled in from reference TRBV7-2 and TRBJ2-1): GAGVSQSPSNKVTEKGKDVELRCDPISGHTALYWYRQSLGQGLEFLIYFQGNSAPDKSGLPSDRFSAERTGGSVSTLTIQRTQQEDSAVYLCASSSGTLQFFGPGTRLTVL.

The chain employs TRBV10-2 and TRBJ2-5, with 9 bases that match TRBD2. In germline, CDR1 is WSHSY, CDR2 SAAADI. The V gene end was trimmed by 3 bases and the J gene end by 2 bases; junction bases not matched to a gene: 4. The CDR3 spans 15 residues. CDR3 DNA: TGCGCCAGCAGTGATCCAGCGGGGGGACAAGAGACCCAGTACTTC. It translates to CASSDPAGGQETQYF.

This clone has more than one count but fewer than ten. The rearrangement uses TRBV6-6 and TRBJ1-5; D possibly corresponds to TRBD1 (6 bases). The V end lost 8 bases, the J end lost 4 bases, and 15 bases lay between the germline ends. The germline gives CDR1 MNHNY, CDR2 SVGAGI (reference sequence). The CDR3 consists of 14 residues. CDR3 region: CASGDRPPNQPQHF. The CDR3 DNA reads as TGTGCCAGCGGTGACAGGCCCCCGAATCAGCCCCAGCATTTT.

The chain links TRBV6-5 to TRBJ2-2; 10 bases agree with TRBD1. The length of the CDR3 is 14 residues. Germline V gives CDR1 MNHEY, CDR2 SVGAGI. Germline trimming cut 5 bases from V and 7 bases from J; bases unmatched to any gene: 4. The DNA of the CDR3 is TGTGCCAGCAGTCGACAGGGGGCGGTCGGGGAGCTGTTTTTT. Its protein product is CASSRQGAVGELFF.

This chain joins TRBV7-9 and TRBJ1-4; D perhaps matches TRBD1 (5 bases). Germline assignment: CDR1 SEHNR and CDR2 FQNEAQ (reference sequence). The CDR3 is 15 residues long. Trimming took off 5 bases at V and 11 bases at J, with 21 bases between the two ends. The DNA of the CDR3 is TGTGCCAGCAGCACAGATGTGGGGGTTTCCCTCAAACTGTTTTTT. Translation gives CASSTDVGVSLKLFF.

The J gene is TRBJ1-3, the V gene TRBV5-4; D not resolved. V lost 2 bases and J 0 bases, leaving 6 bases between the germline ends. This CDR3 has 14 amino acids. Germline assignment: CDR1 SGHNT and CDR2 YYREEE (reference sequence). The CDR3: CASSFRDSGNTIYF. In DNA, the CDR3 is TGTGCCAGCAGCTTTAGGGACTCTGGAAACACCATATATTTT.

With regard to this clone: Other DNA sequences in this specimen translate into the identical CDR3. This sequence joins TRBV5-1 and TRBJ2-3; a weak D match, TRBD1 (6 bases). V was shortened by 1 base and J by 2 bases, with 11 bases between the two germline ends. CDR1 and CDR2 from the germline V gene are SGHRS and YFSETQ. The CDR3 totals 15 residues. The CDR3 nucleotides read TGCGCCAGCAGCTTGACTGGGGGCGACACAGATACGCAGTATTTT. Translating it yields CASSLTGGDTDTQYF.

This clone turned up a few times. This CDR3 is also generated by other DNA sequences in the sample. The gene calls are TRBV18 and TRBJ2-5; 7 bases match TRBD1. The length of the CDR3 is 15 residues. Germline loops: CDR1 KGHSH, CDR2 LQKENI. Unmatched junction bases numbered 3, after V lost 0 bases and J lost 2 bases. The CDR3 loop reads CASSPPGQPQETQYF. The DNA for the CDR3 is TGTGCCAGCTCACCACCGGGACAGCCTCAAGAGACCCAGTACTTC.

The rearrangement joins TRBV2 to TRBJ1-4, with a tentative D call TRBD1 (6 bases). The length of the CDR3 is 13 residues. Per the germline V gene, CDR1 is SNHLY and CDR2 is FYNNEI. The V end was cut by 7 bases, the J end by 7 bases, with 13 bases between. This CDR3 reads CASKVQGSEKLFF. The CDR3 bases are TGTGCCAGCAAAGTCCAGGGGTCTGAAAAACTGTTTTTT. Full variable domain (outside the CDR3, taken from reference TRBV2 and TRBJ1-4): EPEVTQTPSHQVTQMGQEVILRCVPISNHLYFYWYRQILGQKVEFLVSFYNNEISEKSEIFDDQFSVERPDGSNFTLKIRSTKLEDSAMYFCASKVQGSEKLFFGSGTQLSVL.

The chain has TRBV7-2 and TRBJ2-7; 11 bases agree with TRBD1. J lost 4 bases, V lost 5 bases, and 4 bases had no gene match. The CDR3 spans 14 residues. The germline V gene has CDR1 SGHTA and CDR2 FQGNSA. The CDR3 sequence: CASSRGQGGYEQYF. CDR3 DNA sequence: TGTGCCAGCAGCCGGGGACAGGGGGGGTACGAGCAGTACTTC.

This rearrangement joins TRBV2 to TRBJ1-2; D uncertain. V gave up 5 bases and J gave up 4 bases, with 11 bases separating them. The CDR3 length is 13 residues. Germline values: CDR1 SNHLY, CDR2 FYNNEI. CDR3 sequence: CASSPIRAYGYTF. In DNA form, the CDR3 reads TGTGCCAGCAGTCCTATTAGGGCCTATGGCTACACCTTC.